The sequence of this T cell receptor (beta chain) was determined in a study of blood T cells in healthy people across ages. Overall study results and limits: A roughly linear age-dependent decrease characterized TCR beta diversity per million T cells. There was no known CMV status for donors, so expanded clonotype changes were possibly confounded.

Germline-derived CDR1 and CDR2 are SEHNR and FQNEAQ (reference sequence). V was pared by 5 bases and J by 6 bases, with 10 bases between. The CDR3 is 12 residues long. Alongside a J-beta primer mix, a sample-barcoded 5' primer served in a second PCR lasting about 6 to 12 cycles. TCRdb reprocessed the 5' RACE reads via MiXCR and lists one record per CDR3 protein. The data show some 760,000 distinct CDR3 sequences, with about 25% seen just once and 3% to 4.5% held by the top ten. This clonotype turned up a few times. Its antigen is unknown. These data are also associated with another study on T cells of mothers and their children.

The chain employs TRBV7-9 and TRBJ1-2, with a possible D match to TRBD1 (5 bases). The receptor was derived from a boy aged 5-17 years in good health. Sample: blood. CDR3 nucleotides: TGTGCCAGCAGCCAAATGGGGGATGGCTACACCTTC. It codes for CASSQMGDGYTF.